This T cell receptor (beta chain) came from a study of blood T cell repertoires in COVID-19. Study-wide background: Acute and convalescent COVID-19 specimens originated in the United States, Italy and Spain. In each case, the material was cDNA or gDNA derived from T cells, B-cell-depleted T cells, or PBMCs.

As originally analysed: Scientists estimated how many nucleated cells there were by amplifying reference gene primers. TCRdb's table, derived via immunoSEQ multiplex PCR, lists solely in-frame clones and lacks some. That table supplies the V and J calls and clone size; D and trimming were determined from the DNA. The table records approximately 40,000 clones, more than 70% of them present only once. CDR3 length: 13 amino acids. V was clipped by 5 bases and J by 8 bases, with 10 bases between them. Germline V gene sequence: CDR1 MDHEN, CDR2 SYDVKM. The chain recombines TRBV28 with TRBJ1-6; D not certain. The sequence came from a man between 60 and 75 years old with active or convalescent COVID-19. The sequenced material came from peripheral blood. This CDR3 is CASSRGSDSPLHF. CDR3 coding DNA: TGTGCCAGCAGTCGGGGTAGTGATTCACCCCTCCACTTT.